The rows below give T cell receptor beta chains drawn from one sample of a study of blood T cell repertoires in COVID-19. Only in-frame clones appear in the TCRdb table, and some are missing; sequencing was by immunoSEQ multiplex PCR. This table has approximately 300,000 clones, around 80% appearing once. Sequenced sample: peripheral blood. The origin of the receptors is a woman in her forties or fifties with acute or convalescent COVID-19. CDR3s include the opening cysteine and the closing phenylalanine or tryptophan. A D gene is named only where the DNA matches it firmly. Clone sizes are given selectively: once, few, many, or a class where the clone is expanded.

J gene	clone size	V gene	D gene	CDR3 DNA	CDR3 protein
TRBJ2-7	few	TRBV5-1	NA	TGCGCCAGCAGCTTGGACTCTAACCACTACGAGCAGTACTTC	CASSLDSNHYEQYF
TRBJ2-5	NA	TRBV5-1	TRBD2	TGCGCCAGCAGCCAGGGGACTAGCGGGCGACGAGAGACCCAGTACTTC	CASSQGTSGRRETQYF
TRBJ2-3	NA	TRBV14	NA	TGTGCCAGCAGCCAATATGAGGGTGATACGCAGTATTTT	CASSQYEGDTQYF
TRBJ1-5	NA	TRBV6-2/TRBV6-3	NA	TGTGCCAGCAGTTACGGGCTACAGGGAACGGGCAATCAGCCCCAGCATTTT	CASSYGLQGTGNQPQHF
TRBJ2-1	NA	TRBV29-1	TRBD2	TGCAGCGTTGTGGGACTAGCGGGTACCTACAATGAGCAGTTCTTC	CSVVGLAGTYNEQFF
TRBJ2-5	NA	TRBV6-5	NA	TGTGCCACCACAGCCCCAGGGCTAGAGACCCAGTACTTC	CATTAPGLETQYF
TRBJ1-1	NA	TRBV25-1	NA	TGTGCCAGCAGTGAGCCCTTGCCGCGAAGAGGCCATAGTGAAGCTTTCTTT	CASSEPLPRRGHSEAFF
TRBJ2-2	NA	TRBV11-2	NA	TGTGCCAGCAGCTTTCGGTGGAACACCGGGGAGCTGTTTTTT	CASSFRWNTGELFF
TRBJ2-3	NA	TRBV5-4	TRBD1	TGTGCCAGCAGCTCGGGACAGACTACAGATACGCAGTATTTT	CASSSGQTTDTQYF
TRBJ1-6	NA	TRBV9	NA	TGTGCCAGCAGCCCCACGACAGGCTATAATTCACCCCTCCACTTT	CASSPTTGYNSPLHF
TRBJ1-1	NA	TRBV29-1	NA	TGCAGCGTTGTCGTATCGAACACTGAAGCTTTCTTT	CSVVVSNTEAFF
TRBJ2-3	NA	TRBV5-1	NA	TGCGCCAGCAGCCCGCGCCCGGACCTGGAGGTGGATACGCAGTATTTT	CASSPRPDLEVDTQYF
TRBJ1-1	NA	TRBV7-9	TRBD1	TGTGCCAGCAGCGGACAGGGGAACACTGAAGCTTTCTTT	CASSGQGNTEAFF
TRBJ2-5	NA	TRBV7-7	NA	TGTGCCAGCAGCCCCCTGGCGGGGTTCAGCGAGACCCAGTACTTC	CASSPLAGFSETQYF
TRBJ2-1	NA	TRBV4-1	TRBD2	TGCGCCAGCAGTCGACTAGCGGACTACAATGAGCAGTTCTTC	CASSRLADYNEQFF
TRBJ1-3	NA	TRBV10-3	TRBD1	TGTGCCATCAGTTCAGGGGGCAGGAAAACTGGAAACACCATATATTTT	CAISSGGRKTGNTIYF
TRBJ1-4	once	TRBV10-3	TRBD1	TGTGCCATCACTCCGGACAGGGATGAAAAACTGTTTTTT	CAITPDRDEKLFF
TRBJ1-4	once	TRBV3-1/TRBV3-2	TRBD1	TGTGCCAGCAGCCAGTCCCGGGACAGTAATGAAAAACTGTTTTTT	CASSQSRDSNEKLFF
TRBJ1-5	few	TRBV2	TRBD1	TGTGCCAGCAGTGCTGGGACAGGGGGCGAAATGGAGCCCCAGCATTTT	CASSAGTGGEMEPQHF
TRBJ2-1	NA	TRBV20-1	NA	TGCAGTGCTAGTCGCGGGGGCGCTGGTGAGCAGTTCTTC	CSASRGGAGEQFF
TRBJ2-5	NA	TRBV5-8	NA	TGCGCCAGCAGCTTGGTACAGGGCGGGGAGACCCAGTACTTC	CASSLVQGGETQYF
TRBJ1-1	once	TRBV11-3	NA	TGTGCCAGCAGCTCCGAGGGGAACACTGAAGCTTTCTTT	CASSSEGNTEAFF
TRBJ2-7	NA	TRBV30	NA	TGTGCCTGGAGCCGAATCGACAGTTACGAGCAGTACTTC	CAWSRIDSYEQYF
TRBJ1-1	few	TRBV2	NA	TGTGCCAGCAGTGAATGGCCAGACACTGAAGCTTTCTTT	CASSEWPDTEAFF
TRBJ1-2	NA	TRBV7-9	TRBD1	TGTGCCAGCAGCTTAGGACAGGGGGCCGAGGGCTACACCTTC	CASSLGQGAEGYTF
TRBJ1-2	NA	TRBV3-1/TRBV3-2	NA	TGTGCCAGCAGCCAAGTGCTGAGGGGCTACACCTTC	CASSQVLRGYTF
TRBJ1-2	NA	TRBV14	TRBD1	TGTGCCAGCAGCCAAGAAGGGGACAGGTTGAATCCTTTTGGCTACACCTTC	CASSQEGDRLNPFGYTF
TRBJ1-1	NA	TRBV5-1	TRBD1	TGCGCCAGCAGGGGACAGCCCATGAACACTGAAGCTTTCTTT	CASRGQPMNTEAFF
TRBJ1-2	few	TRBV10-2	NA	TGCGCCAGCAGTGACAGGGCTGGTGGCTACACCTTC	CASSDRAGGYTF
TRBJ1-1	NA	TRBV6-2/TRBV6-3	TRBD1	TGTGCCAGCAGTTTCCTACAGGGGGCTTACACTGAAGCTTTCTTT	CASSFLQGAYTEAFF
TRBJ2-3	NA	TRBV25-1	TRBD2	TGTGCCAGCAGCAGTAGCGGGAGTAGAGCAGATACGCAGTATTTT	CASSSSGSRADTQYF
TRBJ2-2	NA	TRBV15	TRBD2	TGTGCCACCAGCAGCCCCGGGACTAGGGATTGGGAGCTGTTTTTT	CATSSPGTRDWELFF
TRBJ1-3	NA	TRBV12-5	TRBD1	TGTGCTAGTGGCGACAGGGACAACACCATATATTTT	CASGDRDNTIYF
TRBJ2-7	once	TRBV18	NA	TGTGCCAGCTCGCACGGGACTTCACCTTTTTACGAGCAGTACTTC	CASSHGTSPFYEQYF
TRBJ1-6	few	TRBV5-4	TRBD1	TGTGCCAGCAGCTCCGGGACAGATAATTCACCCCTCCACTTT	CASSSGTDNSPLHF
TRBJ1-5	few	TRBV6-6	NA	TGTGCCAGCAGTTACGATGGGGGGAGCCAGCCCCAGCATTTT	CASSYDGGSQPQHF
TRBJ2-3	NA	TRBV7-9	TRBD2	TGTGCCAGCAGCCGAGGGACTAGCGGGGTATCAGATACGCAGTATTTT	CASSRGTSGVSDTQYF
TRBJ2-7	NA	TRBV6-1	NA	TGTGCCAGCAGGGAAGACACTGCGGGAAGCATTCCCTACGAGCAGTACTTC	CASREDTAGSIPYEQYF
TRBJ2-3	once	TRBV6-4	NA	TGTGCCAGCAGCCAAGGGCGGGGCACAGATACGCAGTATTTT	CASSQGRGTDTQYF
TRBJ1-2	NA	TRBV24-1	NA	TGTGCCACCAGTGACCTGGGACAAAACTATGGCTACACCTTC	CATSDLGQNYGYTF